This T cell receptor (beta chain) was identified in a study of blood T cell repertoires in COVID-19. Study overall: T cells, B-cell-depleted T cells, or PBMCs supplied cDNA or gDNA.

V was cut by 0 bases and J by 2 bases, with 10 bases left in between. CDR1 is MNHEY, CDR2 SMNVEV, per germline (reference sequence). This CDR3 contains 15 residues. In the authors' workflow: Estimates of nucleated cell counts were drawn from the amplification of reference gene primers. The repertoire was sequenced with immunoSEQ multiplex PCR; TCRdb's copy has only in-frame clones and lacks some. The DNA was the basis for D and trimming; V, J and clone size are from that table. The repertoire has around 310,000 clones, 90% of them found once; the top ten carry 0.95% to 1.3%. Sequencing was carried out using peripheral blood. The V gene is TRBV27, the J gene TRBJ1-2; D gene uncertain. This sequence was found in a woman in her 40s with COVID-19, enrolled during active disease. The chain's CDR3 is CASSLSVLGNYGYTF. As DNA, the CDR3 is TGTGCCAGCAGTTTATCTGTCCTAGGAAACTATGGCTACACCTTC.